The T cell receptor (beta chain) under discussion was sequenced for a study of cytomegalovirus exposure and HLA in healthy donors. With 60 Vbeta and 13 Jbeta primers, the PCR was carried out. The assay was immunoSEQ multiplex PCR, and TCRdb's table has in-frame clones only and misses some. Of approximately 170,000 clones listed, approximately 81% are singletons. CDR3 length: 15 amino acids. V lost 5 bases to trimming and J lost 1 base; unmatched junction nucleotides: 7. Germline lookup yields CDR1 MNHNS and CDR2 SASEGT. Sequencing was carried out using PBMCs. The origin of this receptor is a boy aged 2 to 9 in good health and CMV-seronegative. V is TRBV6-1 and J is TRBJ1-1; the match to TRBD1 covers 7 bases. The DNA for the CDR3 is TGTGCCAGCAGTTCCACAGGGGCACCGAACACTGAAGCTTTCTTT. It encodes CASSSTGAPNTEAFF.